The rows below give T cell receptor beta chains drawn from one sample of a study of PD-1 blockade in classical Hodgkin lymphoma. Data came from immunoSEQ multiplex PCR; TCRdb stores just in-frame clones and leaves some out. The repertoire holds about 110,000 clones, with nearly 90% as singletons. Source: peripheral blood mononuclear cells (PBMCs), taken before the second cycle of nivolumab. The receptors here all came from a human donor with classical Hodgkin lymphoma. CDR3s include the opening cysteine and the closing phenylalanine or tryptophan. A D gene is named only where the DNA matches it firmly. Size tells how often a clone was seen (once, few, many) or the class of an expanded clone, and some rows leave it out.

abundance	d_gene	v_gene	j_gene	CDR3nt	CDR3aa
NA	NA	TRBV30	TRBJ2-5	TGTGCCTGGAGTGTACTCGGGCCCCGGTCGGGCCAAGAGACCCAGTACTTC	CAWSVLGPRSGQETQYF
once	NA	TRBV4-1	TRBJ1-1	TGCGCCAGCAGCCAAGGTGGGGTCAGGGGAAATTCCGGCACTGAAGCTTTCTTT	CASSQGGVRGNSGTEAFF
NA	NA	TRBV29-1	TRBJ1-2	TGCAGCGTTAATGAGGCCCGGAAGGGCTACACCTTC	CSVNEARKGYTF
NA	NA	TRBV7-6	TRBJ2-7	TGTGCCAGCAGCTATGGGGCAGGCTACGAGCAGTACTTC	CASSYGAGYEQYF
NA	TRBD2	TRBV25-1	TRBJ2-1	TGTGCCAGCAGTGATCCCCTAGCGGGAGGGAACAATGAGCAGTTCTTC	CASSDPLAGGNNEQFF
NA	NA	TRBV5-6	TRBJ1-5	TGTGCCAGCAGCTCCCAGGGGAATAGCAATCAGCCCCAGCATTTT	CASSSQGNSNQPQHF
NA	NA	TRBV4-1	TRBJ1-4	TGCGCCAGCAGCCAAGATACGGTAGGCTCGGATAAACTGTTTTTT	CASSQDTVGSDKLFF
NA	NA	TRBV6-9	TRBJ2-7	TGTGCCAGCAGTTATGACCCCTTTGGCAGCGAGACTCGCGAGCAGTACTTC	CASSYDPFGSETREQYF
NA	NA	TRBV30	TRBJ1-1	TGTGCCTGGAGTGCCCGTATGAACACTGAAGCTTTCTTT	CAWSARMNTEAFF
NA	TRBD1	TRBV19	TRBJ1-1	TGTGCCAGCTACCGGGACAGGGACATGAACACTGAAGCTTTCTTT	CASYRDRDMNTEAFF
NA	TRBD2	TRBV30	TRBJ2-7	TGTGCCTGGAGTGTCGGGGGGAGGTCCTACGAGCAGTACTTC	CAWSVGGRSYEQYF
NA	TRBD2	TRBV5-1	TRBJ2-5	TGCGCCAGCAGCACTGGGACTAGTCGAGAGGCCCAGTACTTC	CASSTGTSREAQYF
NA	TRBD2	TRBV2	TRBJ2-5	TGTGCCAGCAGTAAGCGGGAGATGGAGACCCAGTACTTC	CASSKREMETQYF
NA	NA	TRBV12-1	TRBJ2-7	TGTGCCAGCATCCTCCCCCAGCCGGGACTAGCGGGAGCTGGATACGAGCAGTACTTC	CASILPQPGLAGAGYEQYF
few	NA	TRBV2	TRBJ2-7	TGTGCCAGCAAGGGCTACGAGCAGTACTTC	CASKGYEQYF
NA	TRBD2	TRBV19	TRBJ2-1	TGTGCCAGTAGCCTATCCGCGGGAGACGCTTACAATGAGCAGTTCTTC	CASSLSAGDAYNEQFF
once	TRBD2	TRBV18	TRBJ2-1	TGTGCCAGCTCACCCGGGAGCGGGACCAATGAGCAGTTCTTC	CASSPGSGTNEQFF
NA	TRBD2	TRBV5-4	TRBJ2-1	TGTGCCAGCAGCTTGTCTAGCGGGAGGGCCGGCGGTGAGCAGTTCTTC	CASSLSSGRAGGEQFF
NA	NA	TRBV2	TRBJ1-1	TGTGCCAGCAGTGCATCCAGGAACACTGAAGCTTTCTTT	CASSASRNTEAFF
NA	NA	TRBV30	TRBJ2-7	TGTGCCTTCCGTCGGAGAGGGGTTAGTGGCGAGCAGTACTTC	CAFRRRGVSGEQYF
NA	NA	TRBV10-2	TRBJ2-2	TGCGCCAGCCGGGATAGGGAGCTGTTTTTT	CASRDRELFF
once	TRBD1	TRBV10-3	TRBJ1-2	TGTGCCATCAGTGAGCCGGGACAGCGATACTCAACGGGCCGAGCCTACACCTTC	CAISEPGQRYSTGRAYTF
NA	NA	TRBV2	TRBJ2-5	TGTGCCAGCAGTGAGGTCGAGACCCAGTACTTC	CASSEVETQYF
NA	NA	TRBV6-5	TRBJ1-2	TGTGCCAGCCTTGCTTTGGGGAGGGCCTATGGCTACACCTTC	CASLALGRAYGYTF
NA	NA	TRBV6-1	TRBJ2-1	TGTGCCGCAGGGGCCCGGACCTCCTACAATGAGCAGTTCTTC	CAAGARTSYNEQFF
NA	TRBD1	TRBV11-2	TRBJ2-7	TGTGCCAGCAGCTATCCCGGGACAGGGGTCTCCTACGAGCAGTACTTC	CASSYPGTGVSYEQYF
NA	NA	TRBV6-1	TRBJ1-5	TGTGCCAGCAGTGAGTGGGTTGTCAATCAGCCCCAGCATTTT	CASSEWVVNQPQHF
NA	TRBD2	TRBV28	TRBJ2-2	TGTGCCAGCAGTCCCCGGACTAGCGGGAACACCGGGGAGCTGTTTTTT	CASSPRTSGNTGELFF
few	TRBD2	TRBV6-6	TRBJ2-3	TGTGCCAGCAGTTACTGGAGCGGGAGGGACACAGATACGCAGTATTTT	CASSYWSGRDTDTQYF
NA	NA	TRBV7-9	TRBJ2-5	TGTGCCAGCAGCTTAATAGTGGGTGGAGGAGAGACCCAGTACTTC	CASSLIVGGGETQYF
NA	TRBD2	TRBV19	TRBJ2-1	TGTGCCAGTAGTGGTGGACTAGCGGACTACAATGAGCAGTTCTTC	CASSGGLADYNEQFF
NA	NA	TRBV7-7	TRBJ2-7	TGTGCCAGCAGCTTAGGGACAGCCTACGAGCAGTACTTC	CASSLGTAYEQYF
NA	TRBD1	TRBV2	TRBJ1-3	TGTGCCAGCACGCGTCAGGGGGCGCCGACTTTAGTTGGAAACACCATATATTTT	CASTRQGAPTLVGNTIYF
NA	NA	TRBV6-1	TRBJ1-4	TGTGCCAGCAGTTCGTGGGCAACTAATGAAAAACTGTTTTTT	CASSSWATNEKLFF
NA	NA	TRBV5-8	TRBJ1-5	TGTGCCAGCAGCTTCAGGCTGAGGCAATATAGCAATCAGCCCCAGCATTTT	CASSFRLRQYSNQPQHF
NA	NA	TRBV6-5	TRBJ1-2	TGTGCCAGCAGTTTGTCAGACGGACCCCATGGCTACACCTTC	CASSLSDGPHGYTF
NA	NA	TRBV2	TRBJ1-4	TGTGCCAGCAGTGAAGGGGAAAACTTGGATACTAATGAAAAACTGTTTTTT	CASSEGENLDTNEKLFF
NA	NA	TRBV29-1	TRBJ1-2	TGCAGCGTCCTGGGCTATGGCTACACCTTC	CSVLGYGYTF
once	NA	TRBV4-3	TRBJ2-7	TGCGCCAGCAGCCAAGATCCCGGGGGCTCCTACGAGCAGTACTTC	CASSQDPGGSYEQYF
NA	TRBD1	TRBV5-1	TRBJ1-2	TGCGCCAGCAGCTTCCTTACAGGGGTTGGCTACACCTTC	CASSFLTGVGYTF
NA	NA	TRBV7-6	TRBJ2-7	TGTGCCAGCAGCTCATATTATTCTCCTGTCTACGAGCAGTACTTC	CASSSYYSPVYEQYF
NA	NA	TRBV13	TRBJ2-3	TGTGCCAGCCGAACTTCTAGCACAGATACGCAGTATTTT	CASRTSSTDTQYF
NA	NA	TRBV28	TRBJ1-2	TGTGCCAGCAGTTCCCCCACAGAGACCTACACCTTC	CASSSPTETYTF
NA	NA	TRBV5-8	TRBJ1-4	TGTGCCAGCAGCTTGGGTTCCGGGATACTAACTAATGAAAAACTGTTTTTT	CASSLGSGILTNEKLFF
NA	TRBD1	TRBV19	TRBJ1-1	TGTGCCAGTAGCGGACAGGGGGGCACTGAAGCTTTCTTT	CASSGQGGTEAFF
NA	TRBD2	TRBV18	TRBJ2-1	TGTGCCAGCTCACCCCCCAGCGGGAGCTCCTACAATGAGCAGTTCTTC	CASSPPSGSSYNEQFF
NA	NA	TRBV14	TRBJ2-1	TGTGCCAGCAGCCCGGGACCGAATGAGCAGTTCTTC	CASSPGPNEQFF
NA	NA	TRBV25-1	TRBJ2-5	TGTGCCAGCATTGGTGACTCTTTGACCCAGTACTTC	CASIGDSLTQYF
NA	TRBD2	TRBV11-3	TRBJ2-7	TGTGCCAGCAGCCGAGGAGGTCGGGGGGACGAGCAGTACTTC	CASSRGGRGDEQYF
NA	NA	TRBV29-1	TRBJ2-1	TGCAGCGTTCTTAATCTTAATGAGCAGTTCTTC	CSVLNLNEQFF
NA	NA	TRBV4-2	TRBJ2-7	TGTGCCAGCAGCCAACCAGAAGCCTACGAGCAGTACTTC	CASSQPEAYEQYF
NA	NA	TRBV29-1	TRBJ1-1	TGCAGCGTTAGATCTGGGGGGGCCACTGAAGCTTTCTTT	CSVRSGGATEAFF
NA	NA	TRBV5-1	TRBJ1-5	TGCGCCAGCAGCTTTCAGAGCAGGGGTACGGAGCCCCAGCATTTT	CASSFQSRGTEPQHF
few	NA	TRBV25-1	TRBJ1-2	TGTGCCAGCAGTATGCGGACGGAAACCTATGGCTACACCTTC	CASSMRTETYGYTF
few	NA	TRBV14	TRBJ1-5	TGTGCCAACTACAGCACCGGGTATAGCAATCAGCCCCAGCATTTT	CANYSTGYSNQPQHF